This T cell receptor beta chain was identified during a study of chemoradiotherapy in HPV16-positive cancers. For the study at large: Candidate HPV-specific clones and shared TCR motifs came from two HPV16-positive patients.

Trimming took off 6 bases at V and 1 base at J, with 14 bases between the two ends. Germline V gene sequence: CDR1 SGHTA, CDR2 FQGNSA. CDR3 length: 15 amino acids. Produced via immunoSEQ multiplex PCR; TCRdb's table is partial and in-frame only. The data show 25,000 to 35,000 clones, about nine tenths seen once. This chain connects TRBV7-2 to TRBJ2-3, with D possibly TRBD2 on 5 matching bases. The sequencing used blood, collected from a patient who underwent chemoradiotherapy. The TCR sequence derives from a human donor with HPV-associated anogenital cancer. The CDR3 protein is CASRPPSTGTDTQYF. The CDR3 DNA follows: TGTGCCAGCAGGCCCCCTAGCACAGGCACAGATACGCAGTATTTT. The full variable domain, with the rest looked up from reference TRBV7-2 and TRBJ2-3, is GAGVSQSPSNKVTEKGKDVELRCDPISGHTALYWYRQSLGQGLEFLIYFQGNSAPDKSGLPSDRFSAERTGGSVSTLTIQRTQQEDSAVYLCASRPPSTGTDTQYFGPGTRLTVL.